This TCR beta chain stems from a study of T-cell memory formation after mild COVID-19. Study summary: Each donor largely had its own TCR clusters.

This clonotype appeared many times. TCRdb reanalysed the 5' RACE reads using MiXCR and keeps one entry per CDR3 protein. Of 350,000 to 450,000 distinct CDR3 sequences detected, 15% to 20% appear once; the ten largest clones hold about 8.1%. This CDR3 comprises 15 residues. Trimming removed 0 bases at V and 2 bases at J, with 5 bases between. Germline V gene sequence: CDR1 MNHEY, CDR2 SVGEGT. The J gene is TRBJ2-6, the V gene TRBV6-2 or TRBV6-3; D might be TRBD1 (5 bases). The TCR comes from an adult woman who had mild COVID-19 (a few samples of this study predate the infection). Cell type and time point are not known. The material sequenced was PBMCs or a T cell subset sorted from them (not recorded which). The CDR3 DNA reads TGTGCCAGCAGTTACTCAGGGGCTGGGGCCAACGTCCTGACTTTC. It specifies CASSYSGAGANVLTF.